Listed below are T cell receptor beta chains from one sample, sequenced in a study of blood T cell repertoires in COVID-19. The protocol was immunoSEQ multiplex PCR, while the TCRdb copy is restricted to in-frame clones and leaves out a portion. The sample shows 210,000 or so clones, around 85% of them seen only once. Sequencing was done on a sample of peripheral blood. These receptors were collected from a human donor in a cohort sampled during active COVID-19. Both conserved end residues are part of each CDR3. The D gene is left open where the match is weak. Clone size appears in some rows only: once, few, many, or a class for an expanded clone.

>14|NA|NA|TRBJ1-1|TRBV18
CASSEVLMNTEAFF
TGTGCCAGCTCAGAGGTCTTAATGAACACTGAAGCTTTCTTT
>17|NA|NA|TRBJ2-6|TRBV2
CANSELAPFSGANVLTF
TGTGCCAACAGTGAACTGGCCCCTTTCTCTGGGGCCAACGTCCTGACTTTC
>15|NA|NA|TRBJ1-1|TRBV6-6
CASSYGGAQDTEAFF
TGTGCCAGCAGTTACGGGGGGGCGCAGGACACTGAAGCTTTCTTT
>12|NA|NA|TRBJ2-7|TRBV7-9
CASSGGTSKRHF
TGTGCCAGCAGCGGCGGGACGTCCAAGCGGCACTTC
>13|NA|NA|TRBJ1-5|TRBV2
CASRRDSNQPQHF
TGTGCCAGCAGGCGGGATAGCAATCAGCCCCAGCATTTT
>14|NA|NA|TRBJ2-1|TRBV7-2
CASSFDGSYNEQFF
TGTGCCAGCAGCTTTGACGGGTCCTACAATGAGCAGTTCTTC
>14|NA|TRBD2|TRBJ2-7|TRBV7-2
CASSPGLTIYEQYF
TGTGCCAGCAGCCCGGGACTAACGATCTACGAGCAGTACTTC
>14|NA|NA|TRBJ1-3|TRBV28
CASRLGFSGNTIYF
TGTGCCAGCAGGCTAGGTTTTTCGGGAAACACCATATATTTT
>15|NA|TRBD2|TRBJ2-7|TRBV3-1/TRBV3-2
CASSQVAGVPYEQYF
TGTGCCAGCAGCCAAGTGGCGGGAGTCCCCTACGAGCAGTACTTC
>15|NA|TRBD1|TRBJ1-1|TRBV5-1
CASSLQGVGNTEAFF
TGCGCCAGCAGCTTACAGGGGGTTGGGAACACTGAAGCTTTCTTT
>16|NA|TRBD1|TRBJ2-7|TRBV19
CASSIGATGPSYEQYF
TGTGCCAGTAGTATAGGCGCGACAGGGCCTTCCTACGAGCAGTACTTC
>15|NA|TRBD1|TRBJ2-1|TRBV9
CASSARGQGEYEQFF
TGTGCCAGCAGCGCCCGGGGACAGGGGGAATATGAGCAGTTCTTC
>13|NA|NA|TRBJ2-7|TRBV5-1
CASSLESGLEQYF
TGCGCCAGCAGCTTGGAGTCGGGGTTAGAGCAGTACTTC
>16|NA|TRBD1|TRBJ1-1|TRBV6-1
CASSEVQGRMNTEAFF
TGTGCCAGCAGTGAAGTACAGGGGAGGATGAACACTGAAGCTTTCTTT
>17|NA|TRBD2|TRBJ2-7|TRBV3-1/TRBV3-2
CASSQEVAGGGSYEQYF
TGTGCCAGCAGCCAAGAAGTAGCGGGGGGGGGCTCCTACGAGCAGTACTTC
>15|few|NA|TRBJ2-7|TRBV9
CASSVDVRTTYEQYF
TGTGCCAGCAGCGTAGACGTGAGGACTACCTACGAGCAGTACTTC
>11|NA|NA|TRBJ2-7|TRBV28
CASTGTYEQYF
TGTGCCAGCACGGGGACCTACGAGCAGTACTTC
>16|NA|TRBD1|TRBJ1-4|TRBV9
CASSPRQGATNEKLFF
TGTGCCAGCAGCCCGAGACAGGGTGCAACTAATGAAAAACTGTTTTTT
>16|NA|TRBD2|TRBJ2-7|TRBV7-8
CASSPTGLAGVYEQYF
TGTGCCAGCAGCCCAACCGGACTAGCGGGAGTTTACGAGCAGTACTTC
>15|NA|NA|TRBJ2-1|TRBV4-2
CASSQEGQSYNEQFF
TGTGCCAGCAGCCAAGAAGGACAGTCCTACAATGAGCAGTTCTTC
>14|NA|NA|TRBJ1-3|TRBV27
CASSLGRSGNTIYF
TGTGCCAGCAGTTTAGGGCGTTCTGGAAACACCATATATTTT
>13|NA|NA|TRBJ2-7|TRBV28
CASSSGQTYEQYF
TGTGCCAGCAGTTCAGGACAGACCTACGAGCAGTACTTC
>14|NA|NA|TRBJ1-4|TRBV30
CAWSERGKGEKLFF
TGTGCCTGGAGCGAGAGGGGGAAGGGTGAAAAACTGTTTTTT
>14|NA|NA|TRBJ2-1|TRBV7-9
CASSPRQNYNEQFF
TGTGCCAGCAGCCCGCGACAGAACTACAATGAGCAGTTCTTC
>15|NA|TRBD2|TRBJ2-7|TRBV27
CASSLGGTALYEQYF
TGTGCCAGCAGTTTGGGGGGGACGGCTCTCTACGAGCAGTACTTC
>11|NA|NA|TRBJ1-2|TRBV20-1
CSVARENGYTF
TGCAGTGTAGCTCGGGAGAATGGCTACACCTTC
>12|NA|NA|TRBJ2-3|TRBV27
CASSPGTDTQYF
TGTGCCAGCAGTCCCGGCACAGATACGCAGTATTTT
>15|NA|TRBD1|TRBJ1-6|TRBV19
CASSIWTGGNSPLHF
TGTGCCAGTAGTATTTGGACAGGGGGCAACTCACCCCTCCACTTT
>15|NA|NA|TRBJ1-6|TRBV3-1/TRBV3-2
CASSQGIRVYSPLHF
TGTGCCAGCAGCCAAGGGATCAGGGTTTATTCACCCCTCCACTTT
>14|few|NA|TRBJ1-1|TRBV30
CAWSVLGGTAEAFF
TGTGCCTGGAGTGTACTCGGGGGTACCGCTGAAGCTTTCTTT
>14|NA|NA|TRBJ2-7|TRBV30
CALGAGLRPYEQYF
TGTGCCCTGGGGGCGGGCCTACGACCCTACGAGCAGTACTTC
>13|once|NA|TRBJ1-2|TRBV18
CASSPTGQSGYTF
TGTGCCAGCTCACCCACCGGACAGTCCGGCTACACCTTC
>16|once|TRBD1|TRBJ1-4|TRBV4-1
CASSQGYRGRLEKLFF
TGCGCCAGCAGCCAGGGGTACAGGGGGCGCTTAGAAAAACTGTTTTTT
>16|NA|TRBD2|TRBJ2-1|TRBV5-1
CASSPGLAGAYNEQFF
TGCGCCAGCAGCCCCGGACTAGCGGGGGCCTACAATGAGCAGTTCTTC
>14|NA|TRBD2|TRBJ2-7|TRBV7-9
CASSLDGRGAEQYF
TGTGCCAGCAGCTTAGATGGGCGGGGGGCCGAGCAGTACTTC
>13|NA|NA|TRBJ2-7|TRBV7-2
CASSSGAAYEQYF
TGTGCCAGCAGCTCAGGTGCTGCCTACGAGCAGTACTTC
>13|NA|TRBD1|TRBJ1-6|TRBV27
CASRTGAGSPLHF
TGTGCCAGCAGGACAGGGGCTGGCTCACCCCTCCACTTT
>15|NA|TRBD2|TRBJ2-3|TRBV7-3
CASSSSGRSTDTQYF
TGTGCCAGCAGCTCAAGCGGGAGAAGCACAGATACGCAGTATTTT
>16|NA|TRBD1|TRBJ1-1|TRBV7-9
CASSAPTGWMNTEAFF
TGTGCCAGCAGCGCCCCGACAGGGTGGATGAACACTGAAGCTTTCTTT
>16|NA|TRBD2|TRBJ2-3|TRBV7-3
CASSFLLADSTDTQYF
TGTGCCAGCAGCTTCCTTCTAGCGGATTCCACAGATACGCAGTATTTT